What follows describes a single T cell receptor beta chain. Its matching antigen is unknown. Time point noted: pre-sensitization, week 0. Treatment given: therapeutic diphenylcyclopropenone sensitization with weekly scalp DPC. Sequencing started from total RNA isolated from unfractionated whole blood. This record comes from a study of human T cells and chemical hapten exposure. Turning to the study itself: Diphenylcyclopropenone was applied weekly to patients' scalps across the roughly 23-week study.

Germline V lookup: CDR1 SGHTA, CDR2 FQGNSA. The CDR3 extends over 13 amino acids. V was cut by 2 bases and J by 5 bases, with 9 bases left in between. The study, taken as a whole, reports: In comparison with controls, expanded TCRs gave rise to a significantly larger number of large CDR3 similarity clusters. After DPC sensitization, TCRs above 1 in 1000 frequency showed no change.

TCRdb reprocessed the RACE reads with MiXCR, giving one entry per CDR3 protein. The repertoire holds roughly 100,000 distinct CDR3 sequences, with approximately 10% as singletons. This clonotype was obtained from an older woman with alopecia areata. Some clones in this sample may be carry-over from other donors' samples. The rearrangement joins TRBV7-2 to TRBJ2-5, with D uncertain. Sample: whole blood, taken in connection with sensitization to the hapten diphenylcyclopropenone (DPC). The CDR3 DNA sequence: TGTGCCAGCAGCTTACAGGAAGGGGAGACCCAGTACTTC. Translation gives CASSLQEGETQYF. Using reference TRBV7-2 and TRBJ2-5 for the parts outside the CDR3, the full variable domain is GAGVSQSPSNKVTEKGKDVELRCDPISGHTALYWYRQSLGQGLEFLIYFQGNSAPDKSGLPSDRFSAERTGGSVSTLTIQRTQQEDSAVYLCASSLQEGETQYFGPGTRLLVL.